This T cell receptor (beta chain) was documented in a study of cytomegalovirus exposure and HLA in healthy donors. The overall study: Most donors, 70% to 85% of approximately 400 genotyped, fell in the Caucasian-associated ancestry cluster.

Germline CDR1 reads SGHDT; CDR2 reads YYEEEE. V trimming: 4 bases; J trimming: 1 base; junction bases outside the gene matches: 7. CDR3 size: 16 residues. Study-level findings and limits: Apart from CMV serostatus, no immune exposure information was available.

On this clone: The antigen is unknown.

This PCR relied on a set of 60 Vbeta primers and 13 Jbeta primers. Assay used: immunoSEQ multiplex PCR; TCRdb lists only in-frame clones, some missing. The data show 130,000 to 150,000 clones, 70% to 80% seen once. The receptor was isolated from a man aged 40-49 years in good health and CMV-seropositive. Sequencing was carried out using PBMCs. This chain uses TRBV5-6 with TRBJ2-7; TRBD2 matches at 11 bases. DNA for the CDR3: TGTGCCAGCAGCCTAGGACTAGCGGGTAATTCCTACGAGCAGTACTTC. Its protein product is CASSLGLAGNSYEQYF.